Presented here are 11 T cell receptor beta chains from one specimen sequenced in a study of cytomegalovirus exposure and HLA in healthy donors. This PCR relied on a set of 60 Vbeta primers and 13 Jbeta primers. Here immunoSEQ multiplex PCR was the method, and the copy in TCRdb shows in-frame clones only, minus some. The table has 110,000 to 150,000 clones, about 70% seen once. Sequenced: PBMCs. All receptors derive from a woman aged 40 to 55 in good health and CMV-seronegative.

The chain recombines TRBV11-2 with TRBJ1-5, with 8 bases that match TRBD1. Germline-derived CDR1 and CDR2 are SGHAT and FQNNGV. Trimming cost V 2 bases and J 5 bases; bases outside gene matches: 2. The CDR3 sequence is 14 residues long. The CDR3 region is CASSLTGGDQPQHF. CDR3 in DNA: TGTGCCAGCAGCTTAACAGGGGGGGATCAGCCCCAGCATTTT.

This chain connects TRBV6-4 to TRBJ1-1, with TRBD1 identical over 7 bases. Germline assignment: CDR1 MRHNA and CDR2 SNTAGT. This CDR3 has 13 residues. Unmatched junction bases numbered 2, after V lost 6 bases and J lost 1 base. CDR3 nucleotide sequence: TGTGCCAGCAGCAGACAGGGGAACACTGAAGCTTTCTTT. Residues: CASSRQGNTEAFF.

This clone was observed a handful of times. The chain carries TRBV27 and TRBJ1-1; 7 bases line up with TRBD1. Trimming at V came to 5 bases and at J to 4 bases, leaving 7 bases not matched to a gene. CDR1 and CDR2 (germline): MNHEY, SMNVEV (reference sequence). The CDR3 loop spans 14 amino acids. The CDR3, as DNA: TGTGCCAGCAGTACCCGACAGGGACCCACTGAAGCTTTCTTT. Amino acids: CASSTRQGPTEAFF.

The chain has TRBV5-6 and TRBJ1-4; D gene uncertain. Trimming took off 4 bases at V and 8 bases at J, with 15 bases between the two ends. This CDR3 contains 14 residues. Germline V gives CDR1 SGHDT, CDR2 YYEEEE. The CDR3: CASSSRSSEEKLFF. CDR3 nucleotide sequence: TGTGCCAGCAGCAGTAGGAGTTCCGAAGAAAAACTGTTTTTT.

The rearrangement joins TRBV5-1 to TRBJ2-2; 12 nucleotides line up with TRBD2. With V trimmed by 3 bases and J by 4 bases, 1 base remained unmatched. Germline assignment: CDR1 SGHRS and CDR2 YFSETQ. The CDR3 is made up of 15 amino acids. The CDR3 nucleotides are TGCGCCAGCAGCTGGGGACTAGCGGGCACCGGGGAGCTGTTTTTT. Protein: CASSWGLAGTGELFF.

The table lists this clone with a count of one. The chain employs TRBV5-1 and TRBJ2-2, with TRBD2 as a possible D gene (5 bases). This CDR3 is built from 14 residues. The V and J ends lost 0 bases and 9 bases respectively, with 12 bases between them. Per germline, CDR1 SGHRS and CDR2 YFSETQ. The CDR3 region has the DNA TGCGCCAGCAGCTTGGAGGCTGCTAGCAGGGAGCTGTTTTTT. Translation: CASSLEAASRELFF.

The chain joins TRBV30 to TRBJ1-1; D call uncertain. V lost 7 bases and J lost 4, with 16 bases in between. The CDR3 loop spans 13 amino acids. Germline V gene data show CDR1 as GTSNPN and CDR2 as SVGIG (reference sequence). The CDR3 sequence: CASGSGGGTEAFF. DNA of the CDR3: TGTGCCTCCGGATCCGGCGGTGGCACTGAAGCTTTCTTT.

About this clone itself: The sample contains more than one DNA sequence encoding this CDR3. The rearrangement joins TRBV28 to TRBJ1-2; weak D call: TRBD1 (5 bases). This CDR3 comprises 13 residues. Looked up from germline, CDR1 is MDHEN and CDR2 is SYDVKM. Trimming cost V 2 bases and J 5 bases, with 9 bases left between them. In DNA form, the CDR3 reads TGTGCCAGCAGTTTAGGAGGGGAGTATGGCTACACCTTC. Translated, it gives CASSLGGEYGYTF.

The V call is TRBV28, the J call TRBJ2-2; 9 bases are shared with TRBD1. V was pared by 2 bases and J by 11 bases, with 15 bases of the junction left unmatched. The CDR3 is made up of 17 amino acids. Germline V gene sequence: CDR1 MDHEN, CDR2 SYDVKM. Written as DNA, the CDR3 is TGTGCCAGCAGTTTAGGCCTCCTCGGGACAGGGTGGGCAGAGCTGTTTTTT. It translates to CASSLGLLGTGWAELFF.

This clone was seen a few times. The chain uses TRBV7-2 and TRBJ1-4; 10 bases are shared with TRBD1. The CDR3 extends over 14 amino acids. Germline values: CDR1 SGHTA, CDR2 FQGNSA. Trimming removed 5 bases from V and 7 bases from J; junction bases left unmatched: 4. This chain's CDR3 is CASSRDRGVEKLFF. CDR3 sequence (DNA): TGTGCCAGCAGCCGGGACAGGGGAGTTGAAAAACTGTTTTTT.

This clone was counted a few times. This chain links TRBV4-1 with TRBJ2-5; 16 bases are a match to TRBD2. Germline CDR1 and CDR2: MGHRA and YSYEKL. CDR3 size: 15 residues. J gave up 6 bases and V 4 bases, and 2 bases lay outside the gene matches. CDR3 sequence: CASSPGLAGGKTQYF. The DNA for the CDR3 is TGCGCCAGCAGCCCGGGACTAGCGGGGGGGAAGACCCAGTACTTC.